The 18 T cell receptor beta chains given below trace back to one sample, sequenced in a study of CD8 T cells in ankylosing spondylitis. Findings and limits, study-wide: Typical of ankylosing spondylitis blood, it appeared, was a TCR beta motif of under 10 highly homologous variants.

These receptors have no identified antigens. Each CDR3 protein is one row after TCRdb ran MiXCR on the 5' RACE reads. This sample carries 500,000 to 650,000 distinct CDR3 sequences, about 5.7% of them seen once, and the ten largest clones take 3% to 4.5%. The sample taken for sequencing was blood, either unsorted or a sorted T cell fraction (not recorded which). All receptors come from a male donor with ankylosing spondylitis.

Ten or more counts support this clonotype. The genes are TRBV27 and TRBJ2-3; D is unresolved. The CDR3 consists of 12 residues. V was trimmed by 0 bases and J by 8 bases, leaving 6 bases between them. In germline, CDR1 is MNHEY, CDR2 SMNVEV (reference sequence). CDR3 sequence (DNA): TGTGCCAGCAGTTTATCGATGGGTACGCAGTATTTT. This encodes CASSLSMGTQYF.

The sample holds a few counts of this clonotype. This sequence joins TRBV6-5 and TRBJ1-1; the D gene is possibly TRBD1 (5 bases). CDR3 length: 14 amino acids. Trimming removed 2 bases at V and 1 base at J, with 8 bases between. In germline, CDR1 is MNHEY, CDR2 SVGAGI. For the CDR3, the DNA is TGTGCCAGCAGTTACGGACATACGAACACTGAAGCTTTCTTT. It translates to CASSYGHTNTEAFF.

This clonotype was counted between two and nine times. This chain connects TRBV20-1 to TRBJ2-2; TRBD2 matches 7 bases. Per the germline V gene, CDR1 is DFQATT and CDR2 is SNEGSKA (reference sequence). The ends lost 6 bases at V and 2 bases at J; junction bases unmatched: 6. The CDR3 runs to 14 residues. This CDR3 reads CSARGRLNTGELFF. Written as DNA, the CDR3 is TGCAGTGCCCGCGGGAGACTCAACACCGGGGAGCTGTTTTTT.

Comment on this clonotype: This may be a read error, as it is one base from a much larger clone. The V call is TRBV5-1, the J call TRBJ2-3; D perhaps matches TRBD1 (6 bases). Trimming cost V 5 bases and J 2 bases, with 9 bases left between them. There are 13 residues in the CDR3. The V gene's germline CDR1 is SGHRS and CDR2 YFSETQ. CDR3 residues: CASRGGVTDTQYF. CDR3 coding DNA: TGCGCCAGCAGAGGGGGAGTCACAGATACGCAGTATTTT.

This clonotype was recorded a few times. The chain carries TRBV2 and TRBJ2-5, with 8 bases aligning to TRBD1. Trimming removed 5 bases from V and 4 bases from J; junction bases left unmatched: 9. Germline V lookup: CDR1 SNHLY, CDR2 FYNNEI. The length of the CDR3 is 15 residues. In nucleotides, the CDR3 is TGTGCCAGCAGTCGAAGCGGACAGGGAGGAGAGACCCAGTACTTC. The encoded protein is CASSRSGQGGETQYF.

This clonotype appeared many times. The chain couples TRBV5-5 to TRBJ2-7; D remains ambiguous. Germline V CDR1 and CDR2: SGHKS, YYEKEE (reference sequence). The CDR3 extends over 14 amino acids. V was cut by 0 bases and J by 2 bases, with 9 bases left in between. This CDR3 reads CASSLGRNTYEQYF. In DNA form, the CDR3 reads TGTGCCAGCAGCTTGGGGCGGAATACCTACGAGCAGTACTTC.

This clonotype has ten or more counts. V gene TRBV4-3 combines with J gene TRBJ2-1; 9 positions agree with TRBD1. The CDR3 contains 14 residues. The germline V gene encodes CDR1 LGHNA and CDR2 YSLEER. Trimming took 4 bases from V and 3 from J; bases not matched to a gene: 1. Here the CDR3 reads CASSRDRDYNEQFF. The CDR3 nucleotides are TGCGCCAGCAGCCGGGACAGGGACTACAATGAGCAGTTCTTC.

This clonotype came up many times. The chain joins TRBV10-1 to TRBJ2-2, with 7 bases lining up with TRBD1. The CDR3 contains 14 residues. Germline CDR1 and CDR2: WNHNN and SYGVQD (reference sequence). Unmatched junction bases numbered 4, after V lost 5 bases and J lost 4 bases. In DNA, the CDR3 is TGCGCCAGCAGTCCAGGGGGTAGCACCGGGGAGCTGTTTTTT. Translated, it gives CASSPGGSTGELFF.

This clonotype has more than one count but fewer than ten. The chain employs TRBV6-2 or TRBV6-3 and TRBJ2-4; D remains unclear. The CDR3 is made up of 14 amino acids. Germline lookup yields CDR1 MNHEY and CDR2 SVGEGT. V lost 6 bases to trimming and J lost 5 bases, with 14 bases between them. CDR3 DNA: TGTGCCAGCAGCCCTCCAGGTGGTCAAAACATTCAGTACTTC. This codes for CASSPPGGQNIQYF.

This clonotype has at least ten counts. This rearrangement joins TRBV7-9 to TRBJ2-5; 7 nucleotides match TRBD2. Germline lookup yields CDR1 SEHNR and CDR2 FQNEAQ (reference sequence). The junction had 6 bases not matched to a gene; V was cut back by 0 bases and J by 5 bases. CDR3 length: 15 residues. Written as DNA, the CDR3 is TGTGCCAGCAGCTTAGCGGGGACTATTGCGGAGACCCAGTACTTC. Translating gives CASSLAGTIAETQYF.

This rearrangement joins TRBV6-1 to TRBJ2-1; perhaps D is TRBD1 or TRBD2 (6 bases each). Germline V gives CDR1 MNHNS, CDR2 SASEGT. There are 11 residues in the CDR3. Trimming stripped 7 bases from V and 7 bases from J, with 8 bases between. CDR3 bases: TGTGCCAGCAAAGGGGGGAATGAGCAGTTCTTC. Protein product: CASKGGNEQFF.

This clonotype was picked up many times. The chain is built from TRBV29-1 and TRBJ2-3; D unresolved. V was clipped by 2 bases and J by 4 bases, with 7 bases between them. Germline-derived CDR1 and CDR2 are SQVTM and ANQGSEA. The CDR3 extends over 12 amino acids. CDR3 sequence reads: CSVERHSDTQYF. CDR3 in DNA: TGCAGCGTTGAAAGGCACTCAGATACGCAGTATTTT.

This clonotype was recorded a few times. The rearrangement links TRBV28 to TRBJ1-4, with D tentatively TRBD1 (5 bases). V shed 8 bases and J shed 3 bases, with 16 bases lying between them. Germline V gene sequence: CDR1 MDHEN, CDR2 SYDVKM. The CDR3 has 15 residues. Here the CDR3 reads CASCRWDLANEKLFF. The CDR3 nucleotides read TGTGCCAGCTGCCGCTGGGACTTAGCTAATGAAAAACTGTTTTTT.

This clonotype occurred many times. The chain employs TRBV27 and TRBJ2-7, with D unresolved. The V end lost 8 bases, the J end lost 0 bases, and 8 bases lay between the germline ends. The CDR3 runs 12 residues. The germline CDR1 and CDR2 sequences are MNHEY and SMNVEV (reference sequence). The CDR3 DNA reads TGTGCCAGCTTCCCTAGCTCCTACGAGCAGTACTTC. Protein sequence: CASFPSSYEQYF.

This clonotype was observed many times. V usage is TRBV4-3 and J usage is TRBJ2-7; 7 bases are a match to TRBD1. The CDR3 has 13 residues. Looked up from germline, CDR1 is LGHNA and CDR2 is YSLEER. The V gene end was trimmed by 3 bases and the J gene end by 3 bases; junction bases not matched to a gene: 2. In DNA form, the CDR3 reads TGCGCCAGCAGCCAGTACAGGGGCTACGAGCAGTACTTC. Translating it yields CASSQYRGYEQYF.

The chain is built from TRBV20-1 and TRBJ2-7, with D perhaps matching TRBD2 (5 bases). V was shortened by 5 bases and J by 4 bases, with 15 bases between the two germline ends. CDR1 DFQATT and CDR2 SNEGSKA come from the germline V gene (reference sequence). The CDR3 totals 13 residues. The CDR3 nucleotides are TGCAGTGCTGCCCCCGGGGTCGGGTACGAGCAGTACTTC. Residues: CSAAPGVGYEQYF.

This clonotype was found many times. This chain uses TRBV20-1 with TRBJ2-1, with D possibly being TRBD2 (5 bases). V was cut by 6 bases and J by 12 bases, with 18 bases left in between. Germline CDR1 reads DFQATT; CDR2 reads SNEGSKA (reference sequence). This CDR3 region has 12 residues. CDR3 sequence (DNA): TGCAGTGCACTAAGCGACGGGAAGGGGCAGTTCTTC. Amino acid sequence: CSALSDGKGQFF.

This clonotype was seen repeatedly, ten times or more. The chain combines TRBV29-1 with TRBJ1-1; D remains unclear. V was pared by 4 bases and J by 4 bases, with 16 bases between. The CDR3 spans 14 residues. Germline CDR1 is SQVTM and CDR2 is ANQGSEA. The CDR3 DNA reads TGCAGCGTTGTCCCCCTTCATGAGGCCACTGAAGCTTTCTTT. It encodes CSVVPLHEATEAFF.